The clone carrying this T cell receptor (beta chain) was seen a few times. What it recognizes is unknown. TCRdb reanalysed the 5' RACE reads using MiXCR and keeps one entry per CDR3 protein. Seen here are 1.5 million to 2 million distinct CDR3 sequences, around 29% observed once, and the top ten hold about 0.27%. The sample is drawn from a study of identical twins. Overall study findings and caveats: Reduced insertions were recorded for abundant cord blood beta clonotypes, with no such pattern in memory repertoires. Beta out-of-frame twin sharing showed a weaker excess. For zero-insertion analyses, partial confounding could come from invariant MAIT and iNKT cells.

Germline V gene data show CDR1 as LGHNA and CDR2 as YNFKEQ. V was trimmed by 4 bases and J by 1 base, leaving 14 bases between them. This CDR3 is built from 16 residues. The sequence derives from a newborn girl in good health. The rearrangement joins TRBV4-2 to TRBJ2-1; no reliable D call. Sequencing was done on a sample of cord blood. The CDR3 bases are TGTGCCAGCAGCCGGTCGCTAGGATCGTCCTACAATGAGCAGTTCTTC. As protein: CASSRSLGSSYNEQFF.